This T cell receptor (beta chain) was retrieved from a study of blood T cell repertoires in COVID-19 (dated by TCRdb to about 2020). Background for the entire study: Collaborator samples came from the United States, Italy and Spain and covered acute and convalescent phases of COVID-19. The prospective study material was composed of cDNA or gDNA derived from T cells, B-cell-depleted T cells, or PBMCs. Deeply sampled blood TCRbeta repertoires from subjects exposed to, actively infected with, or recovered from COVID-19 were included in the dataset. The repertoires were released in a freely available public database intended as a resource for research on the immune response to SARS-CoV-2. The samples were drawn from two sources: the first 160 participants of the ongoing ImmuneRACE study, and 950 to 1,500 subjects contributed by 6 global collaborators. Sample metadata almost always included a de-identified subject ID, COVID-19 status, age in years and sex. HLA class I and class II types, where available, came from metadata supplied by the sample provider rather than from assay-based typing. Beyond this particular receptor, the publication reports: How much clinical and demographic metadata was included differed by source and by participant, and the metadata was provided uncurated.

The immunoSEQ Assay, a bias-controlled multiplex PCR, was used to amplify TCRbeta CDR3 regions from genomic DNA. The paper's data handling went like this. The number of nucleated cells in each sample was estimated by amplification of reference gene primers within the assay. To quantify the absolute abundance of each unique TCRbeta CDR3 rearrangement, sequence reads were collapsed and filtered. For each sample, productive Simpson clonality was calculated by taking the square root of Simpson's diversity index across productive rearrangements. TCRdb provides this immuneACCESS table in a form limited to in-frame rearrangements. Some clones are lacking; in checked studies, under half of them reflect an unresolved V gene, and why the rest are absent is not known. The V and J calls and clone size come from that table; D and trimming were worked out from the DNA. The sample table holds approximately 480,000 clones, of which 85% to 90% were seen once. The ten largest clones capture over 0.7% of the sample.

Comments on this clone: It lacks a known antigen. Base qualities are missing; no much larger clone stands one base away.

Deletion took 3 bases off V and 2 bases off J, with a span of 12 bases between the germline ends. Via the germline V gene, CDR1 is SGHTS and CDR2 YDEGEE. The CDR3, cysteine through phenylalanine, is 14 amino acids long. Here the CDR3 DNA is all that survives: 42 bases in frame from base 1. One collaborating source in Seattle enrolled patients during active infection and followed them longitudinally through the course of disease. Collaborating institutions collected whole blood in K2EDTA tubes following their own protocols. For TCRbeta analysis, collaborators shipped samples as frozen whole blood, isolated PBMCs, or DNA extracted from either of those sample types.

The chain is assembled from TRBV5-8 and TRBJ2-7, with the identity of the D gene unclear. The source is a man between 18 and 29 years old with COVID-19, enrolled during active disease. Sequencing used peripheral blood. The sequenced DNA: TGTGCCAGCAGCTCTCAATTACCTACCTACGAGCAGTACTTC. The translation is CASSSQLPTYEQYF.